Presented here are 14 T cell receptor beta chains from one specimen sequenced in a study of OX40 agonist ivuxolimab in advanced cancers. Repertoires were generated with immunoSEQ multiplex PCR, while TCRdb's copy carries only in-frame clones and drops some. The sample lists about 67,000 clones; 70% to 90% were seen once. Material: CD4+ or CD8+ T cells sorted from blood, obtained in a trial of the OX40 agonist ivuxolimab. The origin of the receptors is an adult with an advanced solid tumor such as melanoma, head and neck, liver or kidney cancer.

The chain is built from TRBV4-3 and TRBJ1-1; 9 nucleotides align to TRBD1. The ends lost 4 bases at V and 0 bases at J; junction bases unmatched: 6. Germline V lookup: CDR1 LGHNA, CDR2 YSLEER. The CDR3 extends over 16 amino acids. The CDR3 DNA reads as TGCGCCAGCAGCCCGGACAGGGGAGTGATGAACACTGAAGCTTTCTTT. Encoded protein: CASSPDRGVMNTEAFF.

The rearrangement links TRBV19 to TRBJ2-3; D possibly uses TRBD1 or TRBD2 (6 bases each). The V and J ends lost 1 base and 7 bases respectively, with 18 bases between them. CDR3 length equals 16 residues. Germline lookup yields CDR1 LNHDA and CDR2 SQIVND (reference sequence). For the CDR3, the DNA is TGTGCCAGTAGTATAGGCCCAGTAGGGGGGACAAATACGCAGTATTTT. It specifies CASSIGPVGGTNTQYF.

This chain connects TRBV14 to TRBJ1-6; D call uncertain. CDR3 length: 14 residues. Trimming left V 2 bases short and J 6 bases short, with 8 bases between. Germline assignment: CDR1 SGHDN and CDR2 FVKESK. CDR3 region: CASSQMTGNSPLHF. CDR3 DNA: TGTGCCAGCAGCCAAATGACCGGTAATTCACCCCTCCACTTT.

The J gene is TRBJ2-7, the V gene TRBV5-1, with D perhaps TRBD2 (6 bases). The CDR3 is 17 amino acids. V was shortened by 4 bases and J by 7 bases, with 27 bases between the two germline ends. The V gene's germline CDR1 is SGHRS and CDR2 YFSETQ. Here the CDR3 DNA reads TGCGCCAGCAGCCCCAGACTAGGGTCACCTACGACGGAGGAGCAGTACTTC. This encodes CASSPRLGSPTTEEQYF.

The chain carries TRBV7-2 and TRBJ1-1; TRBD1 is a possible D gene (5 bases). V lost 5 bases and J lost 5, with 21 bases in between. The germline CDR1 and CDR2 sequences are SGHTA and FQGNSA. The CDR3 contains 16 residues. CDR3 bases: TGTGCCAGCAGCGAGTTTGGTGCGGGGACGGGGACTGAAGCTTTCTTT. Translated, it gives CASSEFGAGTGTEAFF.

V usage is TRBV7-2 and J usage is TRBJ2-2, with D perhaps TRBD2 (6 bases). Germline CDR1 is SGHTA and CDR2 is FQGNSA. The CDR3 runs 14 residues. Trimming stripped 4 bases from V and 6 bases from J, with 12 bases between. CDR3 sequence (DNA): TGTGCCAGCAGCTCGGGACCGGGAGCCGGGGAGCTGTTTTTT. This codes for CASSSGPGAGELFF.

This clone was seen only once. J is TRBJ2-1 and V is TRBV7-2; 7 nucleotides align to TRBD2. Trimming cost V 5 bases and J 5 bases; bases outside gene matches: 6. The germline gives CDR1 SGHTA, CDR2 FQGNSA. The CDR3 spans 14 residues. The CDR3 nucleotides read TGTGCCAGCAGCGCCGGACTAGTGAACAATGAGCAGTTCTTC. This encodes CASSAGLVNNEQFF.

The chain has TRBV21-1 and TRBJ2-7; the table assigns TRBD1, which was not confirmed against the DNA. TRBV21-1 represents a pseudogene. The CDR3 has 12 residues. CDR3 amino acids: CARRDRDYEQYF. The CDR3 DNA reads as TGTGCCAGGCGGGACAGGGACTACGAGCAGTACTTC.

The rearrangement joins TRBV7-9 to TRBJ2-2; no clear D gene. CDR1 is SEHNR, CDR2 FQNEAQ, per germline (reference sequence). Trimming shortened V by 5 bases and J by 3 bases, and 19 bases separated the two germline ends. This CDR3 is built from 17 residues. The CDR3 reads CASSPHLRVFDTGELFF. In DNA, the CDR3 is TGTGCCAGCAGCCCCCACCTCAGAGTTTTCGACACCGGGGAGCTGTTTTTT.

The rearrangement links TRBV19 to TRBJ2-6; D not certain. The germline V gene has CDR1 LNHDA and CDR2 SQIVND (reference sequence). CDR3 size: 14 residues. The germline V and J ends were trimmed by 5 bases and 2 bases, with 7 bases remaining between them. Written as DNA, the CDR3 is TGTGCCAGTAGTGATGCCGCTGGGGCCAACGTCCTGACTTTC. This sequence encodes CASSDAAGANVLTF.

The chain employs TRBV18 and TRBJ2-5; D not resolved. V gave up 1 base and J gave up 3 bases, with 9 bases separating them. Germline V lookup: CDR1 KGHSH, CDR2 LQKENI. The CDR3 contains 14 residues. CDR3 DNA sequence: TGTGCCAGCTCACCACGTCCTGAAGAAGAGACCCAGTACTTC. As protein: CASSPRPEEETQYF.

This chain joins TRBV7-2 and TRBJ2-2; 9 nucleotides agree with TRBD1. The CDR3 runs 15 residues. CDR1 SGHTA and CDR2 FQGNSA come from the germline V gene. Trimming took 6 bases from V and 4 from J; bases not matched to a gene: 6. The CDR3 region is CASSLGQGFTGELFF. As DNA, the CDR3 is TGTGCCAGCAGTCTAGGACAGGGGTTCACCGGGGAGCTGTTTTTT.

CDR3 loop: CASSSTTGTDTQYF. The DNA of the CDR3 is TGTGCCAGCAGCTCAACGACAGGGACAGATACGCAGTATTTT. V and J are TRBV5-6 and TRBJ2-3; 7 positions match TRBD1. CDR3 length: 14 amino acids. The germline gives CDR1 SGHDT, CDR2 YYEEEE. Trimming at V came to 3 bases and at J to 3 bases, leaving 4 bases not matched to a gene.

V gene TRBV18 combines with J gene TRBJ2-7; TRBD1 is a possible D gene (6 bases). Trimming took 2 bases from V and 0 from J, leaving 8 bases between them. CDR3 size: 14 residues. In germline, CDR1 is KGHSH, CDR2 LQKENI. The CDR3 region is CASSPTGSSYEQYF. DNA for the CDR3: TGTGCCAGCTCACCAACAGGGTCCTCCTACGAGCAGTACTTC. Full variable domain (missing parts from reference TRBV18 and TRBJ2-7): NAGVMQNPRHLVRRRGQEARLRCSPMKGHSHVYWYRQLPEEGLKFMVYLQKENIIDESGMPKERFSAEFPKEGPSILRIQQVVRGDSAAYFCASSPTGSSYEQYFGPGTRLTVT.